The TCR beta chain under discussion was sequenced for a study of OX40 agonist ivuxolimab in advanced cancers. Blood sampling took place at baseline, cycle 4 day 1, and cycle 7 day 1. Profiling relied on immunoSEQ multiplex PCR, and the TCRdb table lists in-frame clones only, not all of them. The table includes over 55,000 clones, roughly 83% detected once. Notes on the study in general: Some of the nonresponding patients also showed low levels of normalized T-cell clonal expansion. Compared with CD4+, CD8+ T cells on average had more expanded clones. Clonal expansion by week 6 occurred in CD4+ and CD8+ blood T cells (at 0.1 to 3.0 mg/kg).

A word on this clone: Its antigen is currently unknown.

The CDR3 runs to 14 residues. CDR1 is SNHLY and CDR2 is FYNNEI in the germline V gene. Trimming took off 6 bases at V and 4 bases at J, with 15 bases between the two ends. The gene calls are TRBV2 and TRBJ1-1; D possibly corresponds to TRBD1 (5 bases). The sequences come from CD4+ or CD8+ T cells sorted from blood, collected in a trial of the OX40 agonist ivuxolimab. This clonotype was sampled from an adult with an advanced solid tumor such as melanoma, head and neck, liver or kidney cancer. CDR3 DNA sequence: TGTGCCAGCAGGGTTTGGGGGGAGGGCACTGAAGCTTTCTTT. Translation gives CASRVWGEGTEAFF.